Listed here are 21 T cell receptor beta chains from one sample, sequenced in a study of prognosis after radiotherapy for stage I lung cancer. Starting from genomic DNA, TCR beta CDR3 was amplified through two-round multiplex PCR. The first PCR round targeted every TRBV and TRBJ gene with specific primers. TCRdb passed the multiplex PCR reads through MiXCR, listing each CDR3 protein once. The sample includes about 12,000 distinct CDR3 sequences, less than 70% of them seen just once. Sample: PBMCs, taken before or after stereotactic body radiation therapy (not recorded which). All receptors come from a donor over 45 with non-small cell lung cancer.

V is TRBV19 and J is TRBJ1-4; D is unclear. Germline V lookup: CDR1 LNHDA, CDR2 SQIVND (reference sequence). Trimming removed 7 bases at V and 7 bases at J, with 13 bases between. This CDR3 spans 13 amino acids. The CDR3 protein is CASNMGRPEKLFF. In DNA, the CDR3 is TGTGCCAGTAACATGGGTCGACCTGAAAAACTGTTTTTT.

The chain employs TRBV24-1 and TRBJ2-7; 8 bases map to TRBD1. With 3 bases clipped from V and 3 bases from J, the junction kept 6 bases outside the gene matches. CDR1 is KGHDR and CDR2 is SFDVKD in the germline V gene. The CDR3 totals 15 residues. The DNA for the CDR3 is TGTGCCACCAGTGATCCTTCGACAGGGGTCTACGAGCAGTACTTC. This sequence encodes CATSDPSTGVYEQYF.

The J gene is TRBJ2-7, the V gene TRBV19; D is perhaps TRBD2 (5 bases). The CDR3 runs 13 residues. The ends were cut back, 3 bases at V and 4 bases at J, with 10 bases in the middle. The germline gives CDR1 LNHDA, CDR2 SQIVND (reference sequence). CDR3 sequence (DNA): TGTGCCAGTAGTATGACGGGGTTTTACGAGCAGTACTTC. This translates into CASSMTGFYEQYF.

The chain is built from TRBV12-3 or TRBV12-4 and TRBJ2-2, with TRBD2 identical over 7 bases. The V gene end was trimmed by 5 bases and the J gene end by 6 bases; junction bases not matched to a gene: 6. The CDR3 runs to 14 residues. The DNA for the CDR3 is TGTGCCAGCAGTCCACAGGCGGGGGCCGGGGAGCTGTTTTTT. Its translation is CASSPQAGAGELFF.

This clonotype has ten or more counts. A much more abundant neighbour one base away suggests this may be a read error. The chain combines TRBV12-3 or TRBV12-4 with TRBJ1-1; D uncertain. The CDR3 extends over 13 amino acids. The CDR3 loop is CASSSSTNTEALF. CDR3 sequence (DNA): TGTGCCAGCAGTTCAAGTACAAACACTGAAGCTCTCTTT.

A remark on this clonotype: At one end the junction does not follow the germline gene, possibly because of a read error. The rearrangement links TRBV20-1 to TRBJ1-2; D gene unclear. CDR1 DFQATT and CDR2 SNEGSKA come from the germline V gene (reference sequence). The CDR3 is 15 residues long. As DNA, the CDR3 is TGCAGTGCTAGTGCCCCCAATGAGGGTAACTATTGCTACACCTTC. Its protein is CSASAPNEGNYCYTF.

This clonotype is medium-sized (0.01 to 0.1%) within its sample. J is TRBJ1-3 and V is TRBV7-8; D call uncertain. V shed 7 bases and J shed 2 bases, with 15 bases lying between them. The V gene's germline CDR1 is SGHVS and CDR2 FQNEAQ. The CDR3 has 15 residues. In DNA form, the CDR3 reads TGTGCCAGCACCCCCGCTAGGGTCGCTGGAAACACCATATATTTT. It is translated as CASTPARVAGNTIYF.

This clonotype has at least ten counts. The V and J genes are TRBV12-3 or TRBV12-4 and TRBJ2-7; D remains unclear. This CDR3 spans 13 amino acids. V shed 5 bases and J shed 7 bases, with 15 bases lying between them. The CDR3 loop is CASSPRAAREQYF. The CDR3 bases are TGTGCCAGCAGTCCCCGGGCCGCGAGGGAGCAGTACTTC.

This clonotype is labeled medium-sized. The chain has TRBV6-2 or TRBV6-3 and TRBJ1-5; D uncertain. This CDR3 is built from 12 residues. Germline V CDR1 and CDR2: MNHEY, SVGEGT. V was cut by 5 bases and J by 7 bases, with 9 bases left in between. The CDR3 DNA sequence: TGTGCCAGCAGTCGGACGGGGCAGCCCCAGCATTTT. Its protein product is CASSRTGQPQHF.

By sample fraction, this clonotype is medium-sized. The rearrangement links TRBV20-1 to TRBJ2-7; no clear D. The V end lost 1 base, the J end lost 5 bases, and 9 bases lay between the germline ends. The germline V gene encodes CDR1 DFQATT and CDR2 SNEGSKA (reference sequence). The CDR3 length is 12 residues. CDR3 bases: TGCAGTGCTAGAGGTAGGGTTGACGAGCAGTACTTC. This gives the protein CSARGRVDEQYF.

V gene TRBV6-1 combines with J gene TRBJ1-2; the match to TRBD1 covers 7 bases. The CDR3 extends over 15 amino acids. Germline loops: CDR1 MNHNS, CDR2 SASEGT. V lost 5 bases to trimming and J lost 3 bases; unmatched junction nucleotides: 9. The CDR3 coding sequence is TGTGCCAGCAGTCTTCGGCGTACAGGGGACTATGGCTACACCTTC. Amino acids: CASSLRRTGDYGYTF.

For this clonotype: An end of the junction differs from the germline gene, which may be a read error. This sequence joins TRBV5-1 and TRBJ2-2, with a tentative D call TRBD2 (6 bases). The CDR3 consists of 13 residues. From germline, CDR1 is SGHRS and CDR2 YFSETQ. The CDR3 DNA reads TGCGCCAACAGCTGGGACTTTGGCGGGGAGCTGTTTTTT. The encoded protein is CANSWDFGGELFF.

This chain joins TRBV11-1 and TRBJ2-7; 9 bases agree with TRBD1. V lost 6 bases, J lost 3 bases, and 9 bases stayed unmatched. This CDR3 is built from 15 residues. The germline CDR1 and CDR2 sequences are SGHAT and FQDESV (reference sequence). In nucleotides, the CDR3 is TGTGCCAGCAGACACACCGGGACAGGGTTCTACGAGCAGTACTTC. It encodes CASRHTGTGFYEQYF. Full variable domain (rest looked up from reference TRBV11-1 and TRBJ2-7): EAEVAQSPRYKITEKSQAVAFWCDPISGHATLYWYRQILGQGPELLVQFQDESVVDDSQLPKDRFSAERLKGVDSTLKIQPAELGDSAMYLCASRHTGTGFYEQYFGPGTRLTVT.

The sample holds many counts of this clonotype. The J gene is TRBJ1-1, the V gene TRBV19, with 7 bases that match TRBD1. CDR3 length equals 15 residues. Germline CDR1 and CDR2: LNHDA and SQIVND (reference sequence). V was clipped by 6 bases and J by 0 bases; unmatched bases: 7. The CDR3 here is CASRTDRVMNTEAFF. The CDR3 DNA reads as TGTGCCAGTAGAACCGACAGGGTTATGAACACTGAAGCTTTCTTT.

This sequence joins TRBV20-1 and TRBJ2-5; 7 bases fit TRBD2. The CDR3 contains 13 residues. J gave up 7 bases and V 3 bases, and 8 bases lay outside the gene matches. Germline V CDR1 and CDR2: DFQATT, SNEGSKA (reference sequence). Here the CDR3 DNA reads TGCAGTGCTAGGCGAGCGGGGTTCGGGACCCAGTACTTC. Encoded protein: CSARRAGFGTQYF.

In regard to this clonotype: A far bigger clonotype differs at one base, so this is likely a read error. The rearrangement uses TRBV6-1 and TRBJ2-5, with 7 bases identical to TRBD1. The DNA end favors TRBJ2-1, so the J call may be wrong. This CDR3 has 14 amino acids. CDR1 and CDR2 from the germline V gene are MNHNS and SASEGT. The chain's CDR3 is CATRTYTGDNEQFF. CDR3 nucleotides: TGTGCCACTCGAACCTATACAGGGGACAATGAGCAGTTCTTC.

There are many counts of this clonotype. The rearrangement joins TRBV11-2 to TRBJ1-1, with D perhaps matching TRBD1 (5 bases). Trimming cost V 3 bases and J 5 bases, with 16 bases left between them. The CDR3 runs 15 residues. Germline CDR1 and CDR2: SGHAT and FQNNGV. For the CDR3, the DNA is TGTGCCAGCAGCTTGATTCTGGGGCCGCGGACTGAAGCTTTCTTT. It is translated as CASSLILGPRTEAFF.

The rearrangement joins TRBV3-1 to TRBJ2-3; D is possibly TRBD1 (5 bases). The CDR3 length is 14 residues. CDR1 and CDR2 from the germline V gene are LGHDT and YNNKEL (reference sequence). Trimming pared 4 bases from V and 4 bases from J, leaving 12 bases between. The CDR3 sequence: CASSLRVRADTQYF. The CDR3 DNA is TGTGCCAGCAGCCTCAGGGTAAGGGCAGATACGCAGTATTTT.

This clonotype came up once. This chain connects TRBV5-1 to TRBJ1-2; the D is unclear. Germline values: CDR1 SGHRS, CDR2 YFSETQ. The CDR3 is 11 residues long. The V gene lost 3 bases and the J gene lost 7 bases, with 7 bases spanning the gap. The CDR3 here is CASSSDTGYTF. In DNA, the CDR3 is TGCGCCAGCAGCTCCGACACTGGCTACACCTTC.

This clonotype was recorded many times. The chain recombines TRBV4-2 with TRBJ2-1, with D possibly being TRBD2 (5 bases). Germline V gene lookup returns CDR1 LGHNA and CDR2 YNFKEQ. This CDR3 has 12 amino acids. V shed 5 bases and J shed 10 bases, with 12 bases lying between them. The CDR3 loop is CASSSEVEEQFF. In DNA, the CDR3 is TGTGCCAGCAGCTCGGAGGTCGAAGAGCAGTTCTTC.

CDR3 DNA: TGTGCCAGCAGTTACCGGACATACACTGAAGCTTTCTTT. Encoded protein: CASSYRTYTEAFF. The chain links TRBV6-5 to TRBJ1-1; the D gene is possibly TRBD1 (5 bases). V gave up 2 bases and J gave up 3 bases, with 7 bases separating them. The CDR3 runs 13 residues. Germline values: CDR1 MNHEY, CDR2 SVGAGI.